This T cell receptor (beta chain) stems from a study of T-cell memory formation after mild COVID-19. TCRdb recomputed calls from the 5' RACE reads with MiXCR, one row per CDR3 protein. The sample carries around 410,000 distinct CDR3 sequences, about a quarter recorded once. Germline CDR1 reads MNHEY; CDR2 reads SVGEGT. The CDR3 covers 14 residues. Trimming removed 6 bases from V and 4 bases from J; junction bases left unmatched: 6. The chain uses TRBV6-2 or TRBV6-3 and TRBJ2-3, with 8 nucleotides matching TRBD2. The sample was PBMCs or a T cell subset sorted from them (not recorded which). The clonotype was recovered from an adult woman who had mild COVID-19 (a few samples of this study predate the infection). Cell type and time point are not known. CDR3 in DNA: TGTGCCAGCAGGAGTAGCGGGGCGGCAGATACGCAGTATTTT. Protein product: CASRSSGAADTQYF.